This T cell receptor beta chain was observed in a study of identifying expanded T cells in peripheral blood. Study observations and caveats: Around 1.2 clones differed between technical replicates, versus around 15 and 18 over time. Clone count variance between approximately 2-week samples rose with total template count.

Healthy donors had no documented immune events, such as infections, while sampled. Trimming removed 6 bases at V and 7 bases at J, with 19 bases between. In germline, CDR1 is SGHDT, CDR2 YYEEEE. CDR3 length: 14 residues. Concerning this clone: Antigen: not known.

The table came from immunoSEQ multiplex PCR; TCRdb's copy has only in-frame clones and leaves some out. The profile shows about 100,000 clones, roughly nine tenths of them singletons. This chain joins TRBV5-6 and TRBJ2-5; D unresolved. The TCR sequence derives from a person aged 18-69 years in good health. The sample taken for sequencing was blood. The CDR3, as DNA: TGTGCCAGCATCACACGCCAAGTACACGGGACCCAGTACTTC. This translates into CASITRQVHGTQYF.